This TCR beta chain originates from a study of early T cells in non-severe SARS-CoV-2 infection. Overall study context: With bulk RNA from unsorted whole blood as input, sequencing yielded unpaired chains. Findings of the study overall: The matching step, a VDJdb search, favored anti-spike CD8 responses and missed private and CD4 specificities.

Individual cDNA molecules were tagged with unique molecular identifiers. TCRdb reanalysed the 5' RACE reads using MiXCR and keeps one entry per CDR3 protein. The data contain some 77,000 distinct CDR3 sequences, about 13% of them singletons. This clonotype came up many times. Its antigen is unknown. There are 11 residues in the CDR3. Trimming took off 5 bases at V and 10 bases at J, with 9 bases between the two ends. The germline V gene encodes CDR1 MNHEY and CDR2 SMNVEV (reference sequence). The V gene is TRBV27, the J gene TRBJ2-1; a possible D gene is TRBD2 (5 bases). Input material: whole blood. The TCR originated in an adult who was a healthcare worker with PCR-confirmed SARS-CoV-2 infection or an uninfected control (not recorded which). Here the CDR3 DNA reads TGTGCCAGCAGTATGGGGAGAGAGCAGTTCTTC. Residues: CASSMGREQFF.